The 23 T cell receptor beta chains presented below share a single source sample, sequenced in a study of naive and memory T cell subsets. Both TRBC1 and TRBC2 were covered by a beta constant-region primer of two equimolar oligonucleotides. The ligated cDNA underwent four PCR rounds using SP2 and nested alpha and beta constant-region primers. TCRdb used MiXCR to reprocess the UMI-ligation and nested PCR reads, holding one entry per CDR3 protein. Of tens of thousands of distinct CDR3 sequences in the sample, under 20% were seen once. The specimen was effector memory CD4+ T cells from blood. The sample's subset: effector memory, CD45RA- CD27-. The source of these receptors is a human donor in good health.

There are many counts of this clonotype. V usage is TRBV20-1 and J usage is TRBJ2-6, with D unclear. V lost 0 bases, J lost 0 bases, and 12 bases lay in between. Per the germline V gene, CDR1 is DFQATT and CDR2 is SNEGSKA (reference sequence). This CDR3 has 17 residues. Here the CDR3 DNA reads TGCAGTGCTAGAGATTCCCTTTCGAGCTCTGGGGCCAACGTCCTGACTTTC. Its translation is CSARDSLSSSGANVLTF.

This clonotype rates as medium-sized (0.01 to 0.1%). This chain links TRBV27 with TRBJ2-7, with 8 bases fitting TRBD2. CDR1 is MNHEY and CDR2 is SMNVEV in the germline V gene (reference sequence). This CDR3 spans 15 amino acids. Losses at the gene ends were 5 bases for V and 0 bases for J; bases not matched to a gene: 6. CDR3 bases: TGTGCCAGCAGTACGTTAGCGGGGAGCTCCTACGAGCAGTACTTC. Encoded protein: CASSTLAGSSYEQYF.

CDR3 bases: TGTGCCAGCAGCTCCCTTGGAGAGACCCAGTACTTC. Translation: CASSSLGETQYF. The chain joins TRBV7-2 to TRBJ2-5; D is uncertain. V was pared by 4 bases and J by 4 bases, with 7 bases between. CDR3 length: 12 amino acids. Germline V gene data show CDR1 as SGHTA and CDR2 as FQGNSA.

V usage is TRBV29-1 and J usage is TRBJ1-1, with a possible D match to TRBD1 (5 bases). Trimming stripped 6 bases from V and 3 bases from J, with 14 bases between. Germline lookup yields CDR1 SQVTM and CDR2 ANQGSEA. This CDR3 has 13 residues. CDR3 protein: CSVRVSMDTEAFF. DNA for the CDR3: TGCAGCGTCAGGGTTAGTATGGACACTGAAGCTTTCTTT. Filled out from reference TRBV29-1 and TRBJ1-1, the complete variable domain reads SAVISQKPSRDICQRGTSLTIQCQVDSQVTMMFWYRQQPGQSLTLIATANQGSEATYESGFVIDKFPISRPNLTFSTLTVSNMSPEDSSIYLCSVRVSMDTEAFFGQGTRLTVV.

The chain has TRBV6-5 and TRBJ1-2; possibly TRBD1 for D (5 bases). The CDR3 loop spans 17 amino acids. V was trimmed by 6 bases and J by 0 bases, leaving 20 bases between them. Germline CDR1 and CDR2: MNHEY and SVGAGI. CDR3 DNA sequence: TGTGCCAGCAGACGAAGTACAGGCACCAGTCCTAACTATGGCTACACCTTC. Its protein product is CASRRSTGTSPNYGYTF.

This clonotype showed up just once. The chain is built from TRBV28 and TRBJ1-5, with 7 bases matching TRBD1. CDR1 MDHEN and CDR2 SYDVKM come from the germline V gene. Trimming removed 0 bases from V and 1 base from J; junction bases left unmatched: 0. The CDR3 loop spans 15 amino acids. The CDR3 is CASSLWTGSNQPQHF. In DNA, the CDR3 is TGTGCCAGCAGTTTATGGACAGGGAGCAATCAGCCCCAGCATTTT.

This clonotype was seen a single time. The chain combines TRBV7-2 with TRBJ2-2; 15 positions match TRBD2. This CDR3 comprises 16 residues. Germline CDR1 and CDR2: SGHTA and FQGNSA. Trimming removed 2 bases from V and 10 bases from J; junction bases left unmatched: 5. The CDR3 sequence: CASSLSRTSGREELFF. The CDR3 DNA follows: TGTGCCAGCAGCTTATCCCGGACTAGCGGGAGGGAGGAGCTGTTTTTT.

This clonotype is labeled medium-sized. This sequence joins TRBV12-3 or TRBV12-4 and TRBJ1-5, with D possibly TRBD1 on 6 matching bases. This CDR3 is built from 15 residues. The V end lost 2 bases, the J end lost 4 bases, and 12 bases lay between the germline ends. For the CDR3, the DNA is TGTGCCAGCAGTTTATGGGGGGGCGGGAATCAGCCCCAGCATTTT. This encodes CASSLWGGGNQPQHF.

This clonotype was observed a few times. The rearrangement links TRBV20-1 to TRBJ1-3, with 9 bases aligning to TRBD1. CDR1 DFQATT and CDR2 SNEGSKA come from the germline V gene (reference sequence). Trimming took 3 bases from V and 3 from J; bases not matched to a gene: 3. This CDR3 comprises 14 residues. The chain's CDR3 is CSASKTGGGNTIYF. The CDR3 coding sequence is TGCAGTGCTAGTAAGACAGGGGGTGGAAACACCATATATTTT.

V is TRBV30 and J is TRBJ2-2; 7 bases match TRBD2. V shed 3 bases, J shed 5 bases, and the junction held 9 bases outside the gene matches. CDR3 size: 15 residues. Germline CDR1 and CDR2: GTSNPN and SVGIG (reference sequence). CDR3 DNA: TGTGCCTGGAGGGAAACTAGCGCCGAGACCGGGGAGCTGTTTTTT. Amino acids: CAWRETSAETGELFF.

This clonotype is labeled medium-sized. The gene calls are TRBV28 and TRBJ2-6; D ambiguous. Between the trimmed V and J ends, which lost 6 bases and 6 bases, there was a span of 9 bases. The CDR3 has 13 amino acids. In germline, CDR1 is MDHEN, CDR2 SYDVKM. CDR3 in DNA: TGTGCCAGCAGCTCCGGACCGGCCAACGTCCTGACTTTC. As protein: CASSSGPANVLTF. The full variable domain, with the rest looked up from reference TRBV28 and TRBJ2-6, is DVKVTQSSRYLVKRTGEKVFLECVQDMDHENMFWYRQDPGLGLRLIYFSYDVKMKEKGDIPEGYSVSREKKERFSLILESASTNQTSMYLCASSSGPANVLTFGAGSRLTVL.

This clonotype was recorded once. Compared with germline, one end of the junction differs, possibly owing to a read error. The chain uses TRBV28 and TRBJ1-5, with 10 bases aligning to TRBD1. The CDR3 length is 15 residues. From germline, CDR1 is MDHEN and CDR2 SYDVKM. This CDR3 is CVSSPTGGLNQPQHF. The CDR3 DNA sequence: TGTGTCAGCAGTCCGACAGGGGGCCTAAATCAGCCCCAGCATTTT.

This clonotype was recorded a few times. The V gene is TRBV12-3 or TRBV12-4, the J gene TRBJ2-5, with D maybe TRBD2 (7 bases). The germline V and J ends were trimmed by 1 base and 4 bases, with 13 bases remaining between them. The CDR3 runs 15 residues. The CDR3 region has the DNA TGTGCCAGCAGTTTAGACCAGGGAGGGGGAGAGACCCAGTACTTC. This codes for CASSLDQGGGETQYF.

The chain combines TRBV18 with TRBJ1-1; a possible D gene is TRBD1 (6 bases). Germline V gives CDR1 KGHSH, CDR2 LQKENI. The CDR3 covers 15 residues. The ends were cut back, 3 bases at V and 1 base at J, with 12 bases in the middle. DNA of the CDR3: TGTGCCAGCTCACCTAGGGGGGCGACGAACACTGAAGCTTTCTTT. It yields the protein CASSPRGATNTEAFF.

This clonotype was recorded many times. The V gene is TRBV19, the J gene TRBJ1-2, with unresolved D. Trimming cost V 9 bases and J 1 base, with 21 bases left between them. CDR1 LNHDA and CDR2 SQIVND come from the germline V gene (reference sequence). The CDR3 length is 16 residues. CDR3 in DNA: TGTGCCAGCACCCGAATCGATTCGGGGTTTAACTATGGCTACACCTTC. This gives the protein CASTRIDSGFNYGYTF. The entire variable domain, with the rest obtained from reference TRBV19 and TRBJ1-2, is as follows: DGGITQSPKYLFRKEGQNVTLSCEQNLNHDAMYWYRQDPGQGLRLIYYSQIVNDFQKGDIAEGYSVSREKKESFPLTVTSAQKNPTAFYLCASTRIDSGFNYGYTFGSGTRLTVV.

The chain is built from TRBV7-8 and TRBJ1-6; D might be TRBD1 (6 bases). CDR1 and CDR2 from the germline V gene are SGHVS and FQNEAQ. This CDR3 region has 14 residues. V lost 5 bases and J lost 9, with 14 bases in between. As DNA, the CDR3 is TGTGCCAGCAGCCCGGCAGGGGTGGGTTCACCCCTCCACTTT. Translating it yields CASSPAGVGSPLHF.

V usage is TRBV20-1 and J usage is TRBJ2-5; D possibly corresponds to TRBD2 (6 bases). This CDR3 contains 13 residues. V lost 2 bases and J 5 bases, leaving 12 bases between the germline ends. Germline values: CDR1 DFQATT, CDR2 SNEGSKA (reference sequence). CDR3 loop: CSARSSGWETQYF. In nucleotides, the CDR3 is TGCAGTGCTAGATCAAGCGGGTGGGAGACCCAGTACTTC.

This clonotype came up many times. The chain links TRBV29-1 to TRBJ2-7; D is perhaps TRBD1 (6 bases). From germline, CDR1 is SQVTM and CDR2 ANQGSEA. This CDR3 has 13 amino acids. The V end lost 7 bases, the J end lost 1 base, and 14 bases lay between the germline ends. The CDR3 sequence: CSGWDNWSYEQYF. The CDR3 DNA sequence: TGCAGCGGTTGGGACAATTGGTCCTACGAGCAGTACTTC.

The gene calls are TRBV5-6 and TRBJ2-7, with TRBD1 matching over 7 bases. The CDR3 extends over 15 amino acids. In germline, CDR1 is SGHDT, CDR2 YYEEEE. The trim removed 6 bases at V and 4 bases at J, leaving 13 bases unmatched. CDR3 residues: CASTILATGRYEQYF. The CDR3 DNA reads TGTGCCAGCACCATTCTTGCGACAGGGCGGTACGAGCAGTACTTC. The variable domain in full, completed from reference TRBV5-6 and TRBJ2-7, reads DAGVTQSPTHLIKTRGQQVTLRCSPKSGHDTVSWYQQALGQGPQFIFQYYEEEERQRGNFPDRFSGHQFPNYSSELNVNALLLGDSALYLCASTILATGRYEQYFGPGTRLTVT.

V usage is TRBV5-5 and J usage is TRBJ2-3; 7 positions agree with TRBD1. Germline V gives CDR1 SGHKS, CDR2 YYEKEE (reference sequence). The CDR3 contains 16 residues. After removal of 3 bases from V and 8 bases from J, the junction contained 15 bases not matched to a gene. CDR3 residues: CASSSKKDRSAITQYF. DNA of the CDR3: TGTGCCAGCAGCTCCAAAAAGGACAGGAGTGCGATTACGCAGTATTTT.

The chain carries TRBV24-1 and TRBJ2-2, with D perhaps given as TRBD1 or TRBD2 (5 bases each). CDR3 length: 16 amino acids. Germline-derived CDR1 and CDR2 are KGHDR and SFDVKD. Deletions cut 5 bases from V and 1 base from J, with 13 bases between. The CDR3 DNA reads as TGTGCCACCAGTGTATCGGGGCAGGGGAACACCGGGGAGCTGTTTTTT. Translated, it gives CATSVSGQGNTGELFF.

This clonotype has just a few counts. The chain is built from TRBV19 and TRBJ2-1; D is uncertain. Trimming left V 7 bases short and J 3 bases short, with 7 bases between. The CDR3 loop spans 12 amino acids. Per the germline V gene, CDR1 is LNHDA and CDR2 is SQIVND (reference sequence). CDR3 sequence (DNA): TGTGCCAGTACAAAAAACTACAATGAGCAGTTCTTC. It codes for CASTKNYNEQFF.

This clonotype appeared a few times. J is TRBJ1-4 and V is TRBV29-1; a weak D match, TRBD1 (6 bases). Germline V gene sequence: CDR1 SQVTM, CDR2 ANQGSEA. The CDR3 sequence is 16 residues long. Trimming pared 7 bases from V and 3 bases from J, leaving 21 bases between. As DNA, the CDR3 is TGCAGCGCCCGGGCGGGGGGCGGGGGTGCTAATGAAAAACTGTTTTTT. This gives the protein CSARAGGGGANEKLFF.